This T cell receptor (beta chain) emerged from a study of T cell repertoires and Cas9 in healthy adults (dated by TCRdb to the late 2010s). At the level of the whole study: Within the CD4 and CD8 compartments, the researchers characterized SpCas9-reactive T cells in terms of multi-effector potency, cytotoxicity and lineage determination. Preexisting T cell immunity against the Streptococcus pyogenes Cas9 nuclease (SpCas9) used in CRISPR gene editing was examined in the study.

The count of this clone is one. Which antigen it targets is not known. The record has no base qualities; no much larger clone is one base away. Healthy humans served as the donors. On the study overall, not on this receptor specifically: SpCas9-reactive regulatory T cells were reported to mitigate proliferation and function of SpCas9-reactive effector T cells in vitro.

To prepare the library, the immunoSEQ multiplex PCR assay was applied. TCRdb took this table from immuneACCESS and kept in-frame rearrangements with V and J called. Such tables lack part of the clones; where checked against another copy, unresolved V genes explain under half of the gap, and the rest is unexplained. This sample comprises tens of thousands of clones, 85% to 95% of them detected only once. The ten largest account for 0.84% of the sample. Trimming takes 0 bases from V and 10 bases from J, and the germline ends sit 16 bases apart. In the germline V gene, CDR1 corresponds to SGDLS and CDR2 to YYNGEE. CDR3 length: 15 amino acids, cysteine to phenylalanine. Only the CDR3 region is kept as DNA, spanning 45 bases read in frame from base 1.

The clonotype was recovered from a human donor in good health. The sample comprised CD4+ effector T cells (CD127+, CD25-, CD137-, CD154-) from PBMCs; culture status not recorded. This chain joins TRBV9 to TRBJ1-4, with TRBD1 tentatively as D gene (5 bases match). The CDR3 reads CASSVGGRTTGKLFF. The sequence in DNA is TGTGCCAGCAGCGTAGGGGGGAGGACTACGGGAAAACTGTTTTTT.